A few counts support the clone carrying this T cell receptor beta chain. The entry originates in a study of T-cell memory formation after mild COVID-19. In germline, CDR1 is LGHNA, CDR2 YNFKEQ. The CDR3 is 18 residues long. V was clipped by 4 bases and J by 5 bases; unmatched bases: 11. UMIs and sample barcodes were carried by the TCR alpha and TCR beta cDNA libraries that 5'RACE produced using constant-segment primers. TCRdb redid the calling of the 5' RACE reads with MiXCR, one entry per CDR3 protein. The repertoire consists of approximately 480,000 distinct CDR3 sequences, with roughly 20% occurring once and the leading ten covering approximately 13%.

The chain recombines TRBV4-2 with TRBJ2-5; 15 bases match TRBD2. The sample comprised PBMCs or a T cell subset sorted from them (not recorded which). The sequence was collected from an adult woman who had mild COVID-19 (a few samples of this study predate the infection). Cell type and time point are not known. For the CDR3, the DNA is TGTGCCAGCAGCCGATGGACTAGCGGGGGGGCAGTAAAGGAGACCCAGTACTTC. Translated, it gives CASSRWTSGGAVKETQYF.